The present entry profiles one T cell receptor (beta chain) with its context. As yet, its antigen is unknown. This sample is part of a study of OX40 agonist ivuxolimab in advanced cancers. Study-wide results and caveats: Compared with CD4+, CD8+ T cells on average had more expanded clones.

Sequencing used immunoSEQ multiplex PCR; TCRdb keeps in-frame clones, though not all of them. This sample has around 38,000 clones, with about 92% found just once. Trimming cost V 1 base and J 8 bases, with 8 bases left between them. CDR1 is LNHNV, CDR2 YYDKDF, per germline (reference sequence). This CDR3 spans 13 amino acids. The material sequenced was CD4+ or CD8+ T cells sorted from blood, taken in a trial of the OX40 agonist ivuxolimab. The V call is TRBV15, the J call TRBJ1-4, with D hard to call. The sequence derives from an adult with an advanced solid tumor such as melanoma, head and neck, liver or kidney cancer. The CDR3 region is CATSRVVGEKLFF. The CDR3 nucleotides are TGTGCCACCAGCAGAGTAGTAGGCGAAAAACTGTTTTTT.